This TCR beta chain was captured by sequencing in a study of blood T cell repertoires in COVID-19. Some clones are missing from TCRdb's copy, which holds only in-frame ones; the method was immunoSEQ multiplex PCR. There are 200,000 to 250,000 clones in the sample; over 75% occur only once, and about 9.3% lies in the top ten. In terms of age and location, participants ranged from about 18 to 95 years and lived in approximately 26 US areas. This clonotype was obtained from a man in his forties who had recovered from COVID-19. The sequenced sample consisted of PBMCs or T cells enriched from blood (not recorded which).

As DNA, the CDR3 is TGTGCCAGCTCACCACCGGGTTTGAGGGACGAGCAGTACTTC. Translated: CASSPPGLRDEQYF. The J gene is TRBJ2-7, the V gene TRBV18; the D gene is possibly TRBD2 (5 bases). The CDR3 spans 14 residues. The germline V and J ends were trimmed by 0 bases and 5 bases, with 11 bases remaining between them. Germline assignment: CDR1 KGHSH and CDR2 LQKENI.